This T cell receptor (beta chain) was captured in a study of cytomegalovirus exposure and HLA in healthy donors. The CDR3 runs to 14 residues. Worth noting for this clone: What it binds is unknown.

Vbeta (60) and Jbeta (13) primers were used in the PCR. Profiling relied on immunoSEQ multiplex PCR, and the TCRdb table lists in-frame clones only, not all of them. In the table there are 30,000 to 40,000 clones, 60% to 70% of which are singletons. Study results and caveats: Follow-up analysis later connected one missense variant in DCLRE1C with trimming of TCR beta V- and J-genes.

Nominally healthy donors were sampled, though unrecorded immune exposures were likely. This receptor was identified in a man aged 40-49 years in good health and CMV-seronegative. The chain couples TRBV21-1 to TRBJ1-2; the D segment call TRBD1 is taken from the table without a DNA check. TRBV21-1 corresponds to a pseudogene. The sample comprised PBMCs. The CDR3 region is CASSRRQFFYGYTF. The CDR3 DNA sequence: TGTGCCAGCAGCAGACGACAGTTTTTCTATGGCTACACCTTC.